These T cell receptor beta chains were read from a single sample in a study of CD8+CD57+ T cells in acquired aplastic anemia. One entry per CDR3 protein, called by TCRdb with MiXCR from the reads. There are roughly 500,000 distinct CDR3 sequences in the sample; around a third occur only once, and about 0.8% lies in the top ten. Sequenced: sorted CD4+, CD8+, or CD8+CD57+ T cells (not recorded which) from PBMCs. These receptors all stem from a human donor with aplastic anemia. Both conserved end residues are part of each CDR3. D genes are given only for firm matches. Part of the rows lack a size; the others show once, few, many or a class for expanded clones.

clone_size	v_call	j_call	d_call	cdr3_nt	cdr3_aa
NA	TRBV3-1	TRBJ2-7	TRBD2	TGTGCCAGCAAGGCTAGCGGGGCACCCTACGAGCAGTACTTC	CASKASGAPYEQYF
NA	TRBV20-1	TRBJ1-5	NA	TGCAGTGCTAGCTTTTCGTCGGTTACAAATAGCAATCAGCCCCAGCATTTT	CSASFSSVTNSNQPQHF
few	TRBV12-3/TRBV12-4	TRBJ2-6	TRBD1	TGTGCCAGCAGTCCGGACAGGGGATCGGGGGCCAACGTCCTGACTTTC	CASSPDRGSGANVLTF
NA	TRBV5-1	TRBJ2-7	NA	TGCGCCAGCAGCTTGGCCGGGGCGGCGGGGTCGACCTACGAGCAGTACTTC	CASSLAGAAGSTYEQYF
NA	TRBV7-3	TRBJ1-6	TRBD1	TGTGCCAGCAGCGCCCGGGACAGTGAGACAGCTAATTCACCCCTCCACTTT	CASSARDSETANSPLHF
many	TRBV11-2	TRBJ1-2	TRBD1	TGTGCCAGCAGCCTCGACAGGGAACGCGGCTACACCTTC	CASSLDRERGYTF
NA	TRBV5-1	TRBJ1-1	TRBD1	TGCGCCAGCAGCTGGGGGGGGACAGAGAACACTGAAGCTTTCTTT	CASSWGGTENTEAFF
few	TRBV2	TRBJ2-7	TRBD2	TGTGCCAGCAGTTTAGTGAGCGGGATCTCCTACGAGCAGTACTTC	CASSLVSGISYEQYF
NA	TRBV27	TRBJ2-7	NA	TGTGCCAGCCGAAGGGACGGTCCCTACGAGCAGTACTTC	CASRRDGPYEQYF
NA	TRBV7-3	TRBJ2-7	TRBD1	TGTGCCAGCAAGGGGGACAGCACCTACGAGCAGTACTTC	CASKGDSTYEQYF
NA	TRBV6-1	TRBJ1-3	TRBD1	TGTGCTAGTGGTTTCGCACAGGGGGCGGGAGGAAACACCATATATTTT	CASGFAQGAGGNTIYF
NA	TRBV20-1	TRBJ2-4	NA	TGCAGTGCGACCCCTAGTATGGTCATTCAGTACTTC	CSATPSMVIQYF
NA	TRBV7-6	TRBJ2-5	TRBD1	TGTGCCAGCAGCCCCGGGACAGGGGTTGCGGAGACCCAGTACTTC	CASSPGTGVAETQYF
NA	TRBV6-5	TRBJ2-2	NA	TGTGCCAGCAGTTACAGGGTCAGGGGGAACACCGGGGAGCTGTTTTTT	CASSYRVRGNTGELFF
many	TRBV24-1	TRBJ1-2	TRBD1	TGTGCCACCAGTGGGCCGGGACAGAACTATGGCTACACCTTC	CATSGPGQNYGYTF
NA	TRBV11-2	TRBJ1-6	NA	TGTGCCAGCAGTCTCGGGAGGTCACCCCTCCACTTT	CASSLGRSPLHF
many	TRBV20-1	TRBJ2-5	TRBD2	TGCAGTGCTACTAGCGGGCGGGAGACCCAGTACTTC	CSATSGRETQYF
few	TRBV20-1	TRBJ1-1	TRBD1	TGCAGTGCTGGACAGGGGGTCTTCACTGAAGCTTTCTTT	CSAGQGVFTEAFF
many	TRBV15	TRBJ2-1	NA	TGTGCCACAGCCCTAAGGATCGTAGGCAATGAGCAGTTCTTC	CATALRIVGNEQFF
many	TRBV16	TRBJ2-7	NA	TGTGCCAGCAGCCAAGGGGGGAGTGAAGTCTACGAGCAGTACTTC	CASSQGGSEVYEQYF
NA	TRBV7-3	TRBJ2-2	NA	TGTGCCAGCAGCTTAGGTTCCTCGGCCTTACGGGAGCTGTTTTTT	CASSLGSSALRELFF
many	TRBV19	TRBJ1-2	NA	TGTGCCAGTAGTCCGCAGGCCTCCCGTATGATCGGCTACACCTTC	CASSPQASRMIGYTF
NA	TRBV7-3	TRBJ1-1	NA	TGTGCCAGCAGTGAAATAGGCCGGGGATCTGAAGCTCTCTTT	CASSEIGRGSEALF
few	TRBV4-1	TRBJ1-1	NA	TGCGCCAGCAGCCAAGACATTACAGGGAACACTGAAGCTTTCTTT	CASSQDITGNTEAFF
NA	TRBV10-1	TRBJ1-4	TRBD1	TGCGCCAGCAGTCTGTTTCCGGGACAGGGAGCTGAAAAACTGTTTTTT	CASSLFPGQGAEKLFF
many	TRBV2	TRBJ2-2	NA	TGTGCCAGCATGACAAACACTGACGGTACCGGGGAGCTGTTTTTT	CASMTNTDGTGELFF
many	TRBV20-1	TRBJ2-5	NA	TGCAGTGCTACCCGGACAGTCCAAGAGACCCAGTACTTC	CSATRTVQETQYF
NA	TRBV20-1	TRBJ1-4	NA	TGCAGTGCTGTGTCAAGGGCTGAAAAACTGTTTTTT	CSAVSRAEKLFF
NA	TRBV10-3	TRBJ1-6	NA	TGTGCCATCAGCGGAGGACAGCTGAATTCACCCCTCCACTTT	CAISGGQLNSPLHF
NA	TRBV20-1	TRBJ1-1	TRBD1	TGCAGTGCTAGAGGACAGGGGGTCACTGAAGCTTTCTTT	CSARGQGVTEAFF
NA	TRBV19	TRBJ1-1	TRBD1	TGTGCCAGTAGTCACAGGGGGCCTCACACTGAAGCTTTCTTT	CASSHRGPHTEAFF
NA	TRBV2	TRBJ2-3	TRBD2	TGTGCCAGAACTGGACTAGCGGGAGATGTAGATACGCAGTATTTT	CARTGLAGDVDTQYF
many	TRBV7-9	TRBJ2-7	NA	TGTGCCAGCAGCTTAGTCCCGGTGGGCTCCTACGAGCAGTACTTC	CASSLVPVGSYEQYF
many	TRBV29-1	TRBJ2-7	NA	TGCAGCGTTGAATGGACAGGGAGGGGACAGGATGGCGAGCAGTACTTC	CSVEWTGRGQDGEQYF
few	TRBV5-1	TRBJ2-7	NA	TGCGCCAGCAGCTTGGAGGTCCTACCTTTCTACGAGCAGTACTTC	CASSLEVLPFYEQYF
many	TRBV14	TRBJ1-2	TRBD1	TGTGCCAGCAGCCATTCGACAGGGACATATGGCTACACCTTC	CASSHSTGTYGYTF
NA	TRBV12-3/TRBV12-4	TRBJ2-3	NA	TGTGCCAGCTTAGGGAGCACAGATACGCAGTGTTTT	CASLGSTDTQCF
many	TRBV7-6	TRBJ2-1	NA	TGTGCCAGCAGCTTACAGGGATACAATGAGCAGTTCTTC	CASSLQGYNEQFF
many	TRBV19	TRBJ1-3	NA	TGTGCCAGTAGTATCTGGGGGAATGGAAACACCATATATTTT	CASSIWGNGNTIYF
many	TRBV20-1	TRBJ1-5	NA	TGCAGTGCTCCACAACGGGGATCGAATCAGCCCCAGCATTTT	CSAPQRGSNQPQHF
few	TRBV6-2/TRBV6-3	TRBJ2-3	TRBD2	TGTGCCAGCAGCCGTTTTGGCGGGGGAATCACAGATACGCAGTATTTT	CASSRFGGGITDTQYF
NA	TRBV19	TRBJ1-6	NA	TGTGCCAGTTTGGACATATCAAGTCAGAATTCACCCCTCCACTTT	CASLDISSQNSPLHF
NA	TRBV5-6	TRBJ1-2	NA	TGTGCCAGCAGCTTTCGCCGTGGCTACACCTTC	CASSFRRGYTF
NA	TRBV5-6	TRBJ2-7	NA	TGTGCCAGCAGCTTTCGGGTGGCGGCCGAGCAGTACTTC	CASSFRVAAEQYF
few	TRBV6-1	TRBJ1-3	NA	TGTGCCAGCAGCGAGACATCCGGAAACACCATATATTTT	CASSETSGNTIYF
many	TRBV4-3	TRBJ2-7	TRBD1	TGCGCCAGCAGCCAGCAAAGGGACAGAGTGTACGAGCAGTACTTC	CASSQQRDRVYEQYF
NA	TRBV9	TRBJ2-6	NA	TGTGCCAGCAGCGTAGGCAGGGAACAAGCCCTGACTTTC	CASSVGREQALTF
NA	TRBV5-6	TRBJ1-2	TRBD1	TGTGCCAGCAGCCCCCGGACAGGGAACCCTTGTGGCTACACCTTC	CASSPRTGNPCGYTF
NA	TRBV5-1	TRBJ2-6	TRBD2	TGCGCCAGCAGCCCCGGGAGGGTGGGCGCTGGGGCCAACGTCCTGACTTTC	CASSPGRVGAGANVLTF
once	TRBV20-1	TRBJ2-3	TRBD2	TGCAGTGCAGGCGGGACTAGCGACCCGTCCGATACGCAGTATTTT	CSAGGTSDPSDTQYF
few	TRBV6-1	TRBJ1-5	NA	TGTGCCAGCAGTGAAGAATATCAGAACCAGCCCCAGCATTTT	CASSEEYQNQPQHF
NA	TRBV4-3	TRBJ2-7	TRBD2	TGCGCCAGCAGCCAGGGGACTAGCGGGGCCTTAGGGGAGCAGTACTTC	CASSQGTSGALGEQYF
many	TRBV9	TRBJ2-3	TRBD2	TGTGCCAGCAGCGTAGCTGTAGCGGGGACGTCGGATACGCAGTATTTT	CASSVAVAGTSDTQYF
NA	TRBV29-1	TRBJ2-7	TRBD1	TGCAGCGCCCAACAAGGGACAGGGGCCTCCTACGAGCAGTACTTC	CSAQQGTGASYEQYF
NA	TRBV19	TRBJ2-2	NA	TGTGCCAGTAGTAAGTCCTCGGCAGGGGGGGACACCGGGGAGCTGTTTTTT	CASSKSSAGGDTGELFF
NA	TRBV24-1	TRBJ1-1	TRBD1	TGTGCCACCAGTGACCCACAGGGGATTGAAGCTTTCTTT	CATSDPQGIEAFF
many	TRBV7-9	TRBJ1-1	NA	TGTGCCAGCAGCTTTACGGGGGTAGGAACTGAAGCTTTCTTT	CASSFTGVGTEAFF
many	TRBV19	TRBJ1-2	NA	TGTGCCAGTAGTATTAAAGGGGCGAACTATGGCTACACCTTC	CASSIKGANYGYTF
many	TRBV7-2	TRBJ2-7	TRBD2	TGTGCCAGCAGCTTCCGGACTAGCGGGTCTGACGAGCAGTACTTC	CASSFRTSGSDEQYF
many	TRBV7-3	TRBJ1-1	NA	TGTGCCAGCAGCCACGGGAACACTGAAGCTTTCTTT	CASSHGNTEAFF